The 24 T cell receptor beta chains presented below share a single source sample, sequenced in a study of sequential checkpoint blockade in melanoma. Assay used: immunoSEQ multiplex PCR; TCRdb lists only in-frame clones, some missing. The sample contains 15,000 to 20,000 clones, 72% of which appear only once. Treatment here: randomized to nivolumab then ipilimumab (arm A) or the reverse (arm B). The sequences come from CD8+ T cells sorted from blood (inferred from file names), collected from a patient given nivolumab and ipilimumab in sequence. These receptors all stem from a human donor with melanoma.

V gene TRBV7-9 combines with J gene TRBJ2-1, with TRBD2 identical over 9 bases. With V trimmed by 4 bases and J by 4 bases, 14 bases remained unmatched. CDR1 and CDR2 (germline): SEHNR, FQNEAQ (reference sequence). This CDR3 has 18 residues. CDR3 sequence (DNA): TGTGCCAGCAGCTCCCTGACTAGCGGCCTTTTTTCTTACAATGAGCAGTTCTTC. This codes for CASSSLTSGLFSYNEQFF.

The chain recombines TRBV5-1 with TRBJ1-1; 7 bases line up with TRBD1. This CDR3 is 16 amino acids long. V gave up 2 bases and J gave up 1 base; unmatched junction bases: 8. Germline CDR1 reads SGHRS; CDR2 reads YFSETQ. In nucleotides, the CDR3 is TGCGCCAGCAGCTTATCACAGGGGAATTCGAACACTGAAGCTTTCTTT. Amino acids: CASSLSQGNSNTEAFF.

V usage is TRBV7-9 and J usage is TRBJ2-7, with a tentative D call TRBD1 (5 bases). The CDR3 loop spans 12 amino acids. Trimming took off 5 bases at V and 3 bases at J, with 8 bases between the two ends. The germline V gene has CDR1 SEHNR and CDR2 FQNEAQ (reference sequence). CDR3 nucleotide sequence: TGTGCCAGCAGCCACAGGTTCTACGAGCAGTACTTC. As protein: CASSHRFYEQYF.

The V and J genes are TRBV6-5 and TRBJ2-7; D is perhaps TRBD1 (5 bases). Looked up from germline, CDR1 is MNHEY and CDR2 is SVGAGI. The ends were cut back, 4 bases at V and 1 base at J, with 14 bases in the middle. The CDR3 has 15 amino acids. CDR3 loop: CASSFGHTDSYEQYF. CDR3 in DNA: TGTGCCAGCAGTTTCGGACATACCGATTCCTACGAGCAGTACTTC.

This clone has a handful of counts. This chain uses TRBV11-1 with TRBJ2-1; TRBD2 aligns across 7 bases. Trimming at V came to 4 bases and at J to 9 bases, leaving 12 bases not matched to a gene. Germline loops: CDR1 SGHAT, CDR2 FQDESV (reference sequence). The CDR3 length is 15 residues. The CDR3 bases are TGTGCCAGCAGCTCCCCGGAACTGGCGGGGGTTGAGCAGTTCTTC. It yields the protein CASSSPELAGVEQFF.

CDR3 sequence: CASSYSPTSGDNEQFF. In DNA form, the CDR3 reads TGTGCCAGCAGTTACTCCCCGACTAGCGGTGACAATGAGCAGTTCTTC. The chain links TRBV6-5 to TRBJ2-1, with 9 bases aligning to TRBD2. V lost 0 bases to trimming and J lost 5 bases; unmatched junction nucleotides: 5. The CDR3 has 16 amino acids. Germline lookup yields CDR1 MNHEY and CDR2 SVGAGI.

This chain links TRBV7-9 with TRBJ1-4; TRBD1 matches 7 bases. V lost 5 bases, J lost 8 bases, and 11 bases stayed unmatched. The CDR3 covers 15 residues. Germline V gives CDR1 SEHNR, CDR2 FQNEAQ (reference sequence). In nucleotides, the CDR3 is TGTGCCAGCAGCCCTCCGGACAGGCTGACCGAAAAACTGTTTTTT. This codes for CASSPPDRLTEKLFF.

The V gene is TRBV27, the J gene TRBJ1-1; maybe TRBD1 (5 bases). The length of the CDR3 is 11 residues. Germline CDR1 and CDR2: MNHEY and SMNVEV (reference sequence). Trimming pared 10 bases from V and 5 bases from J, leaving 11 bases between. CDR3 residues: CATVRGTEAFF. The CDR3 coding sequence is TGTGCCACCGTCCGGGGGACTGAAGCTTTCTTT.

The chain carries TRBV15 and TRBJ1-1; D not certain. CDR1 LNHNV and CDR2 YYDKDF come from the germline V gene (reference sequence). There are 14 residues in the CDR3. CDR3: CANLFERGSSEAFF. CDR3 coding DNA: TGTGCTAACCTCTTTGAACGGGGATCAAGTGAAGCTTTCTTT. Based on the CDR3 plus reference TRBV15 and TRBJ1-1, the full variable domain is DAMVIQNPRYQVTQFGKPVTLSCSQTLNHNVMYWYQQKSSQAPKLLFHYYDKDFNNEADTPDNFQSRRPNTSFCFLDIRSPGLGDTAMYLCANLFERGSSEAFFGQGTRLTVV.

The chain joins TRBV28 to TRBJ1-1; a possible D gene is TRBD1 (6 bases). CDR1 is MDHEN, CDR2 SYDVKM, per germline. This CDR3 contains 16 residues. V was clipped by 6 bases and J by 0 bases, with 17 bases between them. The chain's CDR3 is CASSILDRPMNTEAFF. As DNA, the CDR3 is TGTGCCAGCAGCATCCTTGACAGGCCGATGAACACTGAAGCTTTCTTT.

The chain has TRBV13 and TRBJ1-5; possible D gene TRBD1, 6 bases. Germline V gene sequence: CDR1 PRHDT, CDR2 FYEKMQ (reference sequence). The CDR3 consists of 14 residues. Deletions cut 5 bases from V and 4 bases from J, with 12 bases between. The CDR3 nucleotides read TGTGCCAGCAGCGAACAGGGTTGGAATCAGCCCCAGCATTTT. This codes for CASSEQGWNQPQHF. The full variable domain, in which reference TRBV13 and TRBJ1-5 provide the parts outside the CDR3, is AAGVIQSPRHLIKEKRETATLKCYPIPRHDTVYWYQQGPGQDPQFLISFYEKMQSDKGSIPDRFSAQQFSDYHSELNMSSLELGDSALYFCASSEQGWNQPQHFGDGTRLSIL.

The V and J genes are TRBV13 and TRBJ1-2, with D perhaps matching TRBD1 (5 bases). The germline CDR1 and CDR2 sequences are PRHDT and FYEKMQ (reference sequence). Trimming removed 5 bases from V and 0 bases from J, with 16 bases in between. The CDR3 runs 16 residues. The CDR3 nucleotides are TGTGCCAGCAGCCCCCGGACACCATTGACTAACTATGGCTACACCTTC. This translates into CASSPRTPLTNYGYTF.

This clone showed up just a few times. The chain uses TRBV28 and TRBJ1-1; D is unresolved. CDR1 is MDHEN, CDR2 SYDVKM, per germline. CDR3 length equals 16 residues. V was pared by 4 bases and J by 0 bases, with 15 bases between. The CDR3 reads CASSSEGEYMNTEAFF. Written as DNA, the CDR3 is TGTGCCAGCAGTTCCGAGGGAGAGTACATGAACACTGAAGCTTTCTTT.

This clone was recorded a few times. The chain has TRBV11-1 and TRBJ1-1; 7 positions agree with TRBD1. The CDR3 consists of 13 residues. Trimming took 1 base from V and 10 from J; bases not matched to a gene: 6. Germline V gene sequence: CDR1 SGHAT, CDR2 FQDESV (reference sequence). The CDR3 DNA is TGTGCCAGCAGCTTAGAGCCAGGGGGAAGAGCTTTCTTT. This sequence encodes CASSLEPGGRAFF.

The chain links TRBV7-6 to TRBJ1-2; no reliable D call. V shed 1 base and J shed 4 bases, with 7 bases lying between them. The CDR3 contains 13 residues. Germline CDR1 and CDR2: SGHVS and FNYEAQ. CDR3 bases: TGTGCCAGCAGCTTAGGGGCAGGCTATGGCTACACCTTC. It specifies CASSLGAGYGYTF.

The rearrangement joins TRBV19 to TRBJ2-7, with unresolved D. This CDR3 contains 13 residues. Germline V gene lookup returns CDR1 LNHDA and CDR2 SQIVND (reference sequence). Between the trimmed V and J ends, which lost 1 base and 3 bases, there was a span of 7 bases. The DNA for the CDR3 is TGTGCCAGTAGTATAGTCGCCGGCTACGAGCAGTACTTC. Translating gives CASSIVAGYEQYF.

The V gene is TRBV11-2, the J gene TRBJ2-7, with 7 bases identical to TRBD2. This CDR3 comprises 14 residues. The germline V gene encodes CDR1 SGHAT and CDR2 FQNNGV. Losses at the gene ends were 1 base for V and 2 bases for J; bases not matched to a gene: 2. This CDR3 is CASSLGSGAYEQYF. The CDR3 coding sequence is TGTGCCAGCAGCTTAGGAAGCGGGGCCTACGAGCAGTACTTC.

The chain carries TRBV7-9 and TRBJ2-7, with 7 nucleotides matching TRBD2. The germline CDR1 and CDR2 sequences are SEHNR and FQNEAQ (reference sequence). J lost 1 base, V lost 5 bases, and 8 bases had no gene match. This CDR3 spans 15 amino acids. The CDR3 protein is CASSPVSSGSYEQYF. The CDR3 DNA follows: TGTGCCAGCAGCCCTGTTTCTAGCGGTTCCTACGAGCAGTACTTC.

The chain joins TRBV19 to TRBJ2-6; no clear D. Germline loops: CDR1 LNHDA, CDR2 SQIVND (reference sequence). The CDR3 is made up of 16 amino acids. The germline V and J ends were trimmed by 3 bases and 0 bases, with 9 bases remaining between them. The chain's CDR3 is CASSIYRYSGANVLTF. CDR3 DNA sequence: TGTGCCAGTAGTATTTACCGGTACTCTGGGGCCAACGTCCTGACTTTC. Based on the CDR3 plus reference TRBV19 and TRBJ2-6, the full variable domain is DGGITQSPKYLFRKEGQNVTLSCEQNLNHDAMYWYRQDPGQGLRLIYYSQIVNDFQKGDIAEGYSVSREKKESFPLTVTSAQKNPTAFYLCASSIYRYSGANVLTFGAGSRLTVL.

The V and J genes are TRBV9 and TRBJ1-6, with D possibly matching TRBD1 (6 bases). Between the trimmed V and J ends, which lost 3 bases and 1 base, there was a span of 8 bases. This CDR3 spans 15 amino acids. Germline V gene lookup returns CDR1 SGDLS and CDR2 YYNGEE. CDR3 region: CASSEQGSYNSPLHF. For the CDR3, the DNA is TGTGCCAGCAGCGAACAGGGTTCCTATAATTCACCCCTCCACTTT.

This clone appeared a few times. The rearrangement links TRBV7-9 to TRBJ1-1; D might be TRBD1 (6 bases). The CDR3 length is 14 residues. The germline CDR1 and CDR2 sequences are SEHNR and FQNEAQ (reference sequence). V lost 0 bases and J 4 bases, leaving 9 bases between the germline ends. The CDR3 bases are TGTGCCAGCAGCTTAGCTAGCAGGGGCACTGAAGCTTTCTTT. It yields the protein CASSLASRGTEAFF.

The CDR3 nucleotides read TGCGCCAGCAGTGGACAGGGCTACACCGGGGAGCTGTTTTTT. Protein product: CASSGQGYTGELFF. The chain recombines TRBV10-1 with TRBJ2-2, with TRBD1 identical over 7 bases. The V and J ends lost 4 bases and 3 bases, in that order; junction bases with no gene match: 2. The CDR3 has 14 residues. Per germline, CDR1 WNHNN and CDR2 SYGVQD (reference sequence).

The genes are TRBV28 and TRBJ1-2; 9 bases line up with TRBD1. This CDR3 is built from 20 residues. J lost 5 bases, V lost 5 bases, and 24 bases had no gene match. The germline CDR1 and CDR2 sequences are MDHEN and SYDVKM. Here the CDR3 DNA reads TGTGCCAGCAGTACACATGGGCCCCCGGGACAGGGAATTCAGCGGTATGGCTACACCTTC. This sequence encodes CASSTHGPPGQGIQRYGYTF.

This clone was counted ten times or more. The gene calls are TRBV7-9 and TRBJ1-2, with D maybe TRBD1 (6 bases). CDR3 length equals 15 residues. CDR1 and CDR2 from the germline V gene are SEHNR and FQNEAQ (reference sequence). The V end lost 5 bases, the J end lost 3 bases, and 16 bases lay between the germline ends. Here the CDR3 DNA reads TGTGCCAGCAGCCCCGTCGGGGGGCGCGACTATGGCTACACCTTC. As protein: CASSPVGGRDYGYTF.